The source of this T cell receptor (beta chain) is a study of T cell responses to AZD1222 COVID-19 vaccine. Overall study: Investigators merged groups given second doses at roughly 4 or roughly 12 weeks.

With 0 bases clipped from V and 14 bases from J, the junction kept 17 bases outside the gene matches. Germline CDR1 is LGHDT and CDR2 is YNNKEL (reference sequence). This CDR3 region has 17 residues. As to this clone: What it recognizes is unknown.

Measured with immunoSEQ multiplex PCR; TCRdb has only the in-frame clones, and not every one. The sample gives about 84,000 clones, around nine tenths of which show up once; roughly 1.6% is in the top ten. Study results and caveats: Donors were mostly white British, more females; clonal diversity possibly underestimated. Sampled repertoires all dated from after the peak T cell response.

This specimen consisted of peripheral blood, obtained on day 0 of AZD1222 vaccination. The clonotype comes from an adult in good health. The J gene is TRBJ1-4, the V gene TRBV3-1 (or the pseudogene TRBV3-2), with 8 bases identical to TRBD1. CDR3 protein: CASSQDLRGTGVQLLFF. CDR3 nucleotide sequence: TGTGCCAGCAGCCAAGATTTGAGGGGGACAGGCGTTCAATTGCTGTTTTTT.